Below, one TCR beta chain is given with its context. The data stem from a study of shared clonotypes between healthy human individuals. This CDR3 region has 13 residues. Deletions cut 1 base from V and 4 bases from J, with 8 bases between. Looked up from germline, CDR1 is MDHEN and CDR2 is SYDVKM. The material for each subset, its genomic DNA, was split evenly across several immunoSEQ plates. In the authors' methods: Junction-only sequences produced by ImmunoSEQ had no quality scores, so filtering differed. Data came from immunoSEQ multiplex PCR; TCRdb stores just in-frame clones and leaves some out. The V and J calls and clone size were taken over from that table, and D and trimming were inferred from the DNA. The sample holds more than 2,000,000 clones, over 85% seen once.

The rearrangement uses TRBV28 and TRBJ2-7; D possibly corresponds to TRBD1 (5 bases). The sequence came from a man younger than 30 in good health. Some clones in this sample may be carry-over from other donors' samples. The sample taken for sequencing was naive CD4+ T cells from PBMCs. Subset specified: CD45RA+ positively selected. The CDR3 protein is CASSLLHRYEQYF. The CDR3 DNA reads TGTGCCAGCAGTTTATTACACAGGTACGAGCAGTACTTC.